The T cell receptor beta chain described here comes from a study of personalized T cell therapy for brain tumors (dated by TCRdb to the early 2020s). Regarding the study in general: To find peptides restricted to tumors, the investigators applied a proteogenomic strategy integrating mass spectrometry proteomics and sequencing of tumor DNA/RNA.

RNA was extracted from the peptide-stimulated T cells with an RNeasy Mini Kit as input for TCR beta CDR3 sequencing. The immunoSEQ platform was used to perform TCR Vbeta CDR3 sequencing at survey-level resolution. Under the source paper's analysis protocol: The sequence results were analyzed and compiled using immunoSEQ ANALYZER v3.0. Entries here come from immuneACCESS through TCRdb and include only in-frame sequences with V and J called. Some clones fail to appear in such tables; in the studies checked, an unresolved V gene covers under half of the shortfall, and the cause of the remainder is unknown. V, J and clone size reflect that table, while D and trimming were determined from the DNA. In this sample the table shows around 1,800 clones, about 20% of which occur a single time. Roughly two fifths of the sample is in the top ten clones. At least ten counts were recorded for this clone. Its recognized antigen is unknown. Per-nucleotide qualities are absent, and no much larger clonotype sits a single base away.

PBMCs were isolated by Ficoll density gradient centrifugation, and adherent monocytes were differentiated into dendritic cells with IL-4 and GM-CSF. Non-adherent cells were co-cultured with irradiated peptide-loaded DCs at a 1:10 ratio, and the proliferating cells were restimulated on day 7 with fresh peptide-loaded DCs. For the first stimulation the culture received IL-6, IL-7, IL-12 and IL-15, the second stimulation used IL-7 plus IL-2, and the third used IL-2 alone. Cryopreservation was applied to the expanded cells used for TCR sequencing. The specimen sequenced was a T cell product expanded with peptides in culture. The TCR was taken from a human donor with medulloblastoma.

In nucleotide form, the sequence is TGTGCCAGCAGCCAAGATGGGACTAGCGCAAACATTCAGTACTTC. Translated, it gives CASSQDGTSANIQYF. The chain links TRBV3-1 (or the pseudogene TRBV3-2) with TRBJ2-4; 10 nucleotides in the junction match TRBD2. The CDR3 starts with the cysteine, ends with the phenylalanine, and has 15 residues. Just CDR3 DNA is preserved here, 45 bases in frame from base 1. V is pruned by 0 bases and J by 6 bases, leaving 2 bases of the junction without a gene match. CDR1 and CDR2, per the germline V gene (reference sequence), are LGHDT and YNNKEL.